This T cell receptor (beta chain) was sequenced in a study of cytomegalovirus exposure and HLA in healthy donors. General observations from the study: Rare sequences made up most TCRs, while some public TCRs were found in many donors.

Note on this clone: What it binds is unknown.

PCR primers comprised 60 Vbeta and 13 Jbeta primers. As processed by the authors: There were around 78 million unique TCR beta chains by a later count, and about 12 million of them were shared. The method was immunoSEQ multiplex PCR; TCRdb's version includes in-frame clones alone and lacks a portion of them. The DNA gave D and trimming, while V, J and clone size come from that table. Here the sample spans about 57,000 clones, more than 75% being singletons. CDR3 size: 14 residues. Per the germline V gene, CDR1 is LNHDA and CDR2 is SQIVND (reference sequence). Between the trimmed V and J ends, which lost 3 bases and 0 bases, there was a span of 6 bases.

The chain links TRBV19 to TRBJ1-3; D unclear. The TCR comes from a male donor in good health and CMV-seronegative. The source material was PBMCs. CDR3 in DNA: TGTGCCAGTAGTATCGAGGACTCTGGAAACACCATATATTTT. Translating it yields CASSIEDSGNTIYF.